Below, 10 T cell receptor beta chains from the same sample are listed, as sequenced in a study of identical twins. Each CDR3 protein is one row after TCRdb ran MiXCR on the 5' RACE reads. The sample records nearly 200,000 distinct CDR3 sequences, roughly 15% being singletons. This same sample was also taken into another study, of T cells expressing NK-cell markers.

Sequencing input: CD8+ T cells sorted from blood. These receptors all stem from a woman aged 18-29 years in good health.

The chain carries TRBV20-1 and TRBJ2-3, with a tentative D call TRBD2 (6 bases). V was clipped by 6 bases and J by 8 bases, with 27 bases between them. The CDR3 has 16 residues. The germline gives CDR1 DFQATT, CDR2 SNEGSKA (reference sequence). The DNA for the CDR3 is TGCAGTGCACCCAGTCAACTGGGCGATGGAGCGGGTACGCAGTATTTT. Its translation: CSAPSQLGDGAGTQYF.

In this sample, this clonotype turned up a few times. The CDR3 region is CASSASTGYEQYF. The CDR3 region has the DNA TGTGCCAGCAGCGCCTCTACGGGCTACGAGCAGTACTTC. This chain connects TRBV9 to TRBJ2-7; D not certain. Germline V gene sequence: CDR1 SGDLS, CDR2 YYNGEE. CDR3 length equals 13 residues. Trimming stripped 3 bases from V and 3 bases from J, with 10 bases between. The complete variable domain, with remaining parts taken from reference TRBV9 and TRBJ2-7, reads DSGVTQTPKHLITATGQRVTLRCSPRSGDLSVYWYQQSLDQGLQFLIQYYNGEERAKGNILERFSAQQFPDLHSELNLSSLELGDSALYFCASSASTGYEQYFGPGTRLTVT.

A few counts support this clonotype. This CDR3 is CSVREPYYNEQFF. The CDR3 DNA is TGCAGCGTCCGGGAACCCTACTACAATGAGCAGTTCTTC. The genes are TRBV29-1 and TRBJ2-1; D may be TRBD2 (5 bases). In germline, CDR1 is SQVTM, CDR2 ANQGSEA. The CDR3 is 13 amino acids. Trimming took off 6 bases at V and 3 bases at J, with 12 bases between the two ends.

This chain uses TRBV5-5 with TRBJ2-4; perhaps D is TRBD1 or TRBD2 (5 bases each). The CDR3 has 15 amino acids. Trimming took 3 bases from V and 0 from J, leaving 10 bases between them. The germline gives CDR1 SGHKS, CDR2 YYEKEE (reference sequence). As DNA, the CDR3 is TGTGCCAGCAGCTGGGGGATACTAGCCAAAAACATTCAGTACTTC. Its protein product is CASSWGILAKNIQYF.

This clonotype came up a few times. The chain recombines TRBV15 with TRBJ2-3, with D perhaps assigned TRBD1 or TRBD2 (5 bases each). The CDR3 runs to 13 residues. The V end was cut by 6 bases, the J end by 4 bases, with 11 bases between. Germline V gene sequence: CDR1 LNHNV, CDR2 YYDKDF (reference sequence). Here the CDR3 DNA reads TGTGCCACCAGTGGGGGTCTGTCAGATACGCAGTATTTT. The encoded protein is CATSGGLSDTQYF.

With regard to this clonotype: A much larger clone differs by one base, so this may be a read error. The chain has TRBV6-6 and TRBJ2-3; D not resolved. CDR1 and CDR2 (germline): MNHNY, SVGAGI (reference sequence). The CDR3 is 11 amino acids. V lost 6 bases and J 2 bases, leaving 3 bases between the germline ends. The CDR3 nucleotides are TGTGCCAGCAGGTTCACAGATACGCAGTATTTT. Translating gives CASRFTDTQYF.

The table lists this clonotype with a count of one. The genes are TRBV25-1 and TRBJ1-2; perhaps TRBD1 as D (6 bases). V was clipped by 3 bases and J by 7 bases, with 9 bases between them. The CDR3 has 12 amino acids. CDR1 is MGHDK, CDR2 SYGVNS, per germline. The CDR3 here is CASSDTGFGYTF. In nucleotides, the CDR3 is TGTGCCAGCAGTGATACAGGGTTTGGCTACACCTTC.

The DNA for the CDR3 is TGTGCCAGCAGCGCCCTAGGTTCCTACGAGCAGTACTTC. Its protein is CASSALGSYEQYF. The V call is TRBV9, the J call TRBJ2-7; D ambiguous. V gave up 3 bases and J gave up 1 base, with 8 bases separating them. The CDR3 consists of 13 residues. Germline V gene sequence: CDR1 SGDLS, CDR2 YYNGEE.

This clonotype came up a few times. V is TRBV12-3 or TRBV12-4 and J is TRBJ1-2; D might be TRBD1 (6 bases). V was cut by 6 bases and J by 7 bases, with 15 bases left in between. This CDR3 has 13 amino acids. The CDR3 DNA sequence: TGTGCCAGCAGCTTACCGGGGGCGCTTGGCTACACCTTC. Translation: CASSLPGALGYTF.

This clonotype has more than one count but fewer than ten. CDR3 in DNA: TGCAGTGCTAGAGATGGTTGGGGGACAGGGGGACACGAGCAGTACTTC. Protein product: CSARDGWGTGGHEQYF. The rearrangement links TRBV20-1 to TRBJ2-7; 11 positions agree with TRBD1. J gave up 5 bases and V 0 bases, and 9 bases lay outside the gene matches. Per the germline V gene, CDR1 is DFQATT and CDR2 is SNEGSKA (reference sequence). The CDR3 loop spans 16 amino acids.